This T cell receptor beta chain was recorded in a study of blood T cell repertoires in COVID-19. Study-wide context: From the United States, Italy and Spain came samples of acute and convalescent COVID-19. T cells, B-cell-depleted T cells, or PBMCs provided the cDNA or gDNA that served as material.

Trimming shortened V by 1 base and J by 0 bases, and 6 bases separated the two germline ends. CDR3 length equals 14 residues. Germline CDR1 KGHSH, CDR2 LQKENI. In the source study's methods: Nucleated cell number was recorded as an estimate derived from reference gene primer amplification. Profiling relied on immunoSEQ multiplex PCR, and the TCRdb table lists in-frame clones only, not all of them. V, J and clone size are taken as reported in that table, and D and trimming were inferred from the DNA itself. The sample consists of approximately 100,000 clones, roughly 87% of them appearing once. The chain employs TRBV18 and TRBJ1-1; unclear D gene. This receptor was obtained from a human donor in a cohort sampled during active COVID-19. The specimen sequenced was peripheral blood. The CDR3 protein is CASSPRQLNTEAFF. DNA for the CDR3: TGTGCCAGCTCACCACGACAACTGAACACTGAAGCTTTCTTT. Filled out from reference TRBV18 and TRBJ1-1, the complete variable domain reads NAGVMQNPRHLVRRRGQEARLRCSPMKGHSHVYWYRQLPEEGLKFMVYLQKENIIDESGMPKERFSAEFPKEGPSILRIQQVVRGDSAAYFCASSPRQLNTEAFFGQGTRLTVV.